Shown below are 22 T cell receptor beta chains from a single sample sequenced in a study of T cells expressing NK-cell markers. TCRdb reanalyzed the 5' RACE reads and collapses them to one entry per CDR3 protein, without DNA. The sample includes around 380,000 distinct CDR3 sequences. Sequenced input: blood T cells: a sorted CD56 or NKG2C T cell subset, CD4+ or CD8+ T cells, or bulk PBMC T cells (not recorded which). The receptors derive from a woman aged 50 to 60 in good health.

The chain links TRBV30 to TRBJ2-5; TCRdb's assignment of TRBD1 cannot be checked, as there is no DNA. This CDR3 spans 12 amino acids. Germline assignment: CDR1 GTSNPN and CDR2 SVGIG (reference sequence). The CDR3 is CALSRERETQYF.

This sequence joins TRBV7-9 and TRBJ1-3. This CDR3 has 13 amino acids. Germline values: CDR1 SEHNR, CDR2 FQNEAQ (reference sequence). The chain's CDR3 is CASSSGAGNTIYF.

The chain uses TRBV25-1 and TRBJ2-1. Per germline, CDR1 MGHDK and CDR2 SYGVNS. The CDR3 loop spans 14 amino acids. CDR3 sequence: CASSPRLLGNEQFF.

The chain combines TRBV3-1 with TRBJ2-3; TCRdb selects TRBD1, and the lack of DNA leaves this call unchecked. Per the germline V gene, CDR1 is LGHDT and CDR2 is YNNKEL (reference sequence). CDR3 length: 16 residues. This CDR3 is CASSQEPGMVADTQYF.

CDR3 sequence reads: CASGRPPYNEQFF. The chain has TRBV25-1 and TRBJ2-1. This CDR3 spans 13 amino acids. CDR1 and CDR2 from the germline V gene are MGHDK and SYGVNS.

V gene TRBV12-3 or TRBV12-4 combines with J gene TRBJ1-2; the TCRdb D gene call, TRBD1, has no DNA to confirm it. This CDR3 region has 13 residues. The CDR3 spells CASSYGGLYGYTF.

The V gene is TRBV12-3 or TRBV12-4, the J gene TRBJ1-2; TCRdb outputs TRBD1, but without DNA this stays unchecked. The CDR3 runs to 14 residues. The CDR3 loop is CASGWTGVNYGYTF.

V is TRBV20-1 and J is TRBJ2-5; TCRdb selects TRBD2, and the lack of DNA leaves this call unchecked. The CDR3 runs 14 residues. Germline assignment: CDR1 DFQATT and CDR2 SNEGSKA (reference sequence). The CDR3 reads CSAPLEGNQETQYF.

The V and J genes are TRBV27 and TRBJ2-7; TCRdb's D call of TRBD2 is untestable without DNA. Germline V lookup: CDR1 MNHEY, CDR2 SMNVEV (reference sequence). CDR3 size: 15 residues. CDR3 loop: CASSLRLAGQYEQYF.

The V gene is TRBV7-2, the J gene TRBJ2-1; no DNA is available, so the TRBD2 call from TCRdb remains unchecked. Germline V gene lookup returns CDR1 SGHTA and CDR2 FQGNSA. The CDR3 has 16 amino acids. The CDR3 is CASSSDGGRMRNEQFF.

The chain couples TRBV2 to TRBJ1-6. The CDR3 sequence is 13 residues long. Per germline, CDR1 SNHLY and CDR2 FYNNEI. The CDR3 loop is CASSEGFWSPLHF. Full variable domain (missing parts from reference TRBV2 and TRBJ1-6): EPEVTQTPSHQVTQMGQEVILRCVPISNHLYFYWYRQILGQKVEFLVSFYNNEISEKSEIFDDQFSVERPDGSNFTLKIRSTKLEDSAMYFCASSEGFWSPLHFGNGTRLTVT.

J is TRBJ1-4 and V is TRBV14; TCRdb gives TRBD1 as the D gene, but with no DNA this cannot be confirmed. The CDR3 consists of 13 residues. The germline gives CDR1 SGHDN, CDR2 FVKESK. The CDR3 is CASRGGGNEKLFF. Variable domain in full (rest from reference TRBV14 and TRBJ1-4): EAGVTQFPSHSVIEKGQTVTLRCDPISGHDNLYWYRRVMGKEIKFLLHFVKESKQDESGMPNNRFLAERTGGTYSTLKVQPAELEDSGVYFCASRGGGNEKLFFGSGTQLSVL.

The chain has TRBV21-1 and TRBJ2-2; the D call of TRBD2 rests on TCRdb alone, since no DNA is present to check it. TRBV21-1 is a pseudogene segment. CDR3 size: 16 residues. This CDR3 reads CASSKFYREGTGELFF.

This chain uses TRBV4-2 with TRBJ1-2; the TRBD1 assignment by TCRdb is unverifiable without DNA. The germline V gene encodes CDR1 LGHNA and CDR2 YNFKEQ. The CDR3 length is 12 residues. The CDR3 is CASSQEGGGYTF.

The CDR3 here is CASSAIAGGADTQYF. This chain connects TRBV7-8 to TRBJ2-3; checking the TCRdb D call of TRBD2 is not possible without DNA. CDR3 length: 15 residues. Germline V gene lookup returns CDR1 SGHVS and CDR2 FQNEAQ.

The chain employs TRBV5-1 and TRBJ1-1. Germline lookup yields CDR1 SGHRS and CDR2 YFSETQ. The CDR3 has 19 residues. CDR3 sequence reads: CASSLAGSPPDPMNTEAFF.

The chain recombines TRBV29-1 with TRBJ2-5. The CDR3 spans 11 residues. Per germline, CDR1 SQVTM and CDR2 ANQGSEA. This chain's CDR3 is CSAAWWETQYF.

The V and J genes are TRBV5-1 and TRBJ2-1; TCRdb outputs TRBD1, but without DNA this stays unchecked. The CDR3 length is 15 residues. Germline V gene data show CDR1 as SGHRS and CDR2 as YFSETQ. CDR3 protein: CASSLLGGGYNEQFF.

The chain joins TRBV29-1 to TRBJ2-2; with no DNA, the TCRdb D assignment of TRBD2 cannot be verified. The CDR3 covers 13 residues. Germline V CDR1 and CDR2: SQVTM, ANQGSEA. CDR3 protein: CSAGRARSGELFF.

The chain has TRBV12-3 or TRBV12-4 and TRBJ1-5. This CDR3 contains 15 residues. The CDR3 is CASSLGPPSNQPQHF.

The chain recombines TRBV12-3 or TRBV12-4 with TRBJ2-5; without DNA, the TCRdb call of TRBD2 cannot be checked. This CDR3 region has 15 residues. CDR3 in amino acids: CASSLRTRNQETQYF.

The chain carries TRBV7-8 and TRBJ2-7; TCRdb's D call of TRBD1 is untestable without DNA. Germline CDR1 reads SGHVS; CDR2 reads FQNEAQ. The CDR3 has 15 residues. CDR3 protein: CASRPSGTEIYEQYF.